A single sample is the source of the 18 T cell receptor beta chains below, sequenced in a study of blood T cell repertoires in COVID-19. Clones were sequenced by immunoSEQ multiplex PCR, and TCRdb holds only the in-frame ones, with some missing. The sample yields 60,000 to 85,000 clones, about 88% seen once. Sequenced sample: peripheral blood. The receptors were sampled from a human donor in a cohort sampled during active COVID-19.

CDR3 sequence: CASSISVGNYGYTF. The DNA of the CDR3 is TGTGCCAGTAGTATTAGCGTTGGGAACTATGGCTACACCTTC. This chain joins TRBV19 and TRBJ1-2; D remains ambiguous. Germline loops: CDR1 LNHDA, CDR2 SQIVND (reference sequence). The CDR3 runs to 14 residues. With 3 bases removed from V and 2 bases from J, the gap between germline ends came to 10 bases.

J is TRBJ2-1 and V is TRBV9, with D possibly TRBD1 on 6 matching bases. Between the trimmed V and J ends, which lost 1 base and 8 bases, there was a span of 19 bases. This CDR3 is 16 amino acids long. CDR1 is SGDLS, CDR2 YYNGEE, per germline. The CDR3, as DNA: TGTGCCAGCAGCGTAAGCGCAGGGGTCGGTATCGATGAGCAGTTCTTC. It translates to CASSVSAGVGIDEQFF.

The chain links TRBV19 to TRBJ1-1; a possible D gene is TRBD1 (6 bases). Germline CDR1 LNHDA, CDR2 SQIVND (reference sequence). V lost 7 bases and J 1 base, leaving 10 bases between the germline ends. This CDR3 is built from 13 residues. The CDR3 DNA reads TGTGCCAGTACCTTGACAGGGAACACTGAAGCTTTCTTT. Residues: CASTLTGNTEAFF.

V usage is TRBV5-1 and J usage is TRBJ1-6, with 7 positions matching TRBD1. The CDR3 consists of 15 residues. V shed 1 base, J shed 9 bases, and the junction held 7 bases outside the gene matches. Germline V gene lookup returns CDR1 SGHRS and CDR2 YFSETQ. CDR3 in amino acids: CASSLSRGLGSPLHF. The CDR3 nucleotides read TGCGCCAGCAGCTTGAGTAGGGGGCTTGGTTCACCCCTCCACTTT.

The chain uses TRBV5-1 and TRBJ1-1; tentatively, D is TRBD1 (5 bases). Germline V gene lookup returns CDR1 SGHRS and CDR2 YFSETQ. The CDR3 covers 15 residues. Trimming shortened V by 0 bases and J by 7 bases, and 16 bases separated the two germline ends. The CDR3 loop reads CASSLAPRAPSEAFF. CDR3 coding DNA: TGCGCCAGCAGCTTGGCCCCCAGGGCCCCCAGTGAAGCTTTCTTT.

The chain has TRBV4-3 and TRBJ1-2, with 7 nucleotides matching TRBD1. This CDR3 has 15 amino acids. V shed 6 bases, J shed 6 bases, and the junction held 13 bases outside the gene matches. Germline values: CDR1 LGHNA, CDR2 YSLEER. CDR3 residues: CASRRYIQGSNGYTF. In nucleotides, the CDR3 is TGCGCCAGCAGACGATACATACAGGGGAGCAATGGCTACACCTTC.

A word on this clone: This same CDR3 is encoded by further DNA sequences in the sample. The rearrangement uses TRBV5-1 and TRBJ2-7; 9 bases are a match to TRBD2. This CDR3 comprises 15 residues. Unmatched junction bases numbered 7, after V lost 0 bases and J lost 6 bases. Germline-derived CDR1 and CDR2 are SGHRS and YFSETQ. The CDR3 DNA reads TGCGCCAGCAGCTTGGCCGCGGGGGGGGTCGGCGAGCAGTACTTC. This gives the protein CASSLAAGGVGEQYF. The full variable domain, with the rest looked up from reference TRBV5-1 and TRBJ2-7, is KAGVTQTPRYLIKTRGQQVTLSCSPISGHRSVSWYQQTPGQGLQFLFEYFSETQRNKGNFPGRFSGRQFSNSRSEMNVSTLELGDSALYLCASSLAAGGVGEQYFGPGTRLTVT.

The chain carries TRBV27 and TRBJ1-2, with 8 positions matching TRBD1. Germline V lookup: CDR1 MNHEY, CDR2 SMNVEV (reference sequence). The CDR3 loop spans 14 amino acids. J lost 6 bases, V lost 6 bases, and 9 bases had no gene match. The CDR3 region has the DNA TGTGCCAGCAGCAAGGGACAGGAATTTAATGGCTACACCTTC. It encodes CASSKGQEFNGYTF.

V and J are TRBV18 and TRBJ1-4; possibly TRBD1 for D (5 bases). Germline lookup yields CDR1 KGHSH and CDR2 LQKENI. The ends were cut back, 3 bases at V and 8 bases at J, with 16 bases in the middle. This CDR3 is 15 amino acids long. CDR3 in DNA: TGTGCCAGCTCACCGTCTAAAGTACCAGGGGAAAAACTGTTTTTT. Amino acids: CASSPSKVPGEKLFF.

The chain joins TRBV2 to TRBJ2-7, with D maybe TRBD1 (5 bases). V was trimmed by 4 bases and J by 2 bases, leaving 12 bases between them. This CDR3 spans 14 amino acids. CDR1 is SNHLY and CDR2 is FYNNEI in the germline V gene. CDR3 protein: CASSAEQVAYEQYF. Written as DNA, the CDR3 is TGTGCCAGCAGTGCAGAACAGGTTGCCTACGAGCAGTACTTC.

The chain combines TRBV20-1 with TRBJ1-1; TRBD1 aligns across 12 bases. The CDR3 extends over 15 amino acids. V lost 3 bases to trimming and J lost 10 bases; unmatched junction nucleotides: 12. The germline V gene encodes CDR1 DFQATT and CDR2 SNEGSKA (reference sequence). This chain's CDR3 is CSASLWDRGRLGAFF. CDR3 in DNA: TGCAGTGCTAGTCTTTGGGACAGGGGGCGTTTAGGAGCTTTCTTT.

This clone appeared once. This chain links TRBV5-1 with TRBJ1-3; TRBD1 matches at 8 bases. The trim removed 3 bases at V and 4 bases at J, leaving 15 bases unmatched. This CDR3 contains 18 residues. Germline values: CDR1 SGHRS, CDR2 YFSETQ. The CDR3 DNA reads as TGCGCCAGCAGCTCAGCTGCAGGGGGCGTATTTTACGGAAACACCATATATTTT. It translates to CASSSAAGGVFYGNTIYF.

This clone was seen a few times. The genes are TRBV5-1 and TRBJ2-1; 14 nucleotides align to TRBD2. This CDR3 region has 18 residues. J lost 8 bases, V lost 0 bases, and 10 bases had no gene match. Germline V lookup: CDR1 SGHRS, CDR2 YFSETQ. Here the CDR3 DNA reads TGCGCCAGCAGCTTGGACACCGGGACTAGCGGGAGTACAGATGAGCAGTTCTTC. Protein: CASSLDTGTSGSTDEQFF.

By frequency in the sample, this clone is medium-sized (0.01 to 0.1%). The chain joins TRBV6-1 to TRBJ1-2, with 8 bases that match TRBD1. Germline V CDR1 and CDR2: MNHNS, SASEGT. This CDR3 has 17 amino acids. After removal of 4 bases from V and 4 bases from J, the junction contained 14 bases not matched to a gene. In DNA form, the CDR3 reads TGTGCCAGCAGTGGAGAGGCAGGGGGCCCCTCTAGCTATGGCTACACCTTC. Translating gives CASSGEAGGPSSYGYTF.

The V and J genes are TRBV15 and TRBJ1-1; 8 bases map to TRBD1. Per the germline V gene, CDR1 is LNHNV and CDR2 is YYDKDF (reference sequence). This CDR3 spans 17 amino acids. With 0 bases clipped from V and 1 base from J, the junction kept 7 bases outside the gene matches. The CDR3 bases are TGTGCCACCAGCAGAGAGCTTGGACAGGGCCCGAACACTGAAGCTTTCTTT. Translation gives CATSRELGQGPNTEAFF.

This clone came up a few times. The chain employs TRBV6-5 and TRBJ2-7; D call uncertain. CDR1 is MNHEY and CDR2 is SVGAGI in the germline V gene. The length of the CDR3 is 13 residues. V lost 8 bases, J lost 0 bases, and 11 bases lay in between. CDR3 nucleotide sequence: TGTGCCAGCGCGTTCGGAGTCTCCTACGAGCAGTACTTC. It translates to CASAFGVSYEQYF.

The J gene is TRBJ2-7, the V gene TRBV20-1; D is unclear. This CDR3 has 10 residues. V dropped 3 bases and J dropped 4 bases, with 4 bases sitting between them. The germline CDR1 and CDR2 sequences are DFQATT and SNEGSKA (reference sequence). This chain's CDR3 is CSARTYEQYF. CDR3 DNA sequence: TGCAGTGCTAGGACTTACGAGCAGTACTTC.

The chain combines TRBV4-3 with TRBJ1-4; 10 nucleotides align to TRBD1. The V gene end was trimmed by 2 bases and the J gene end by 5 bases; junction bases not matched to a gene: 5. The CDR3 consists of 16 residues. Germline V gene lookup returns CDR1 LGHNA and CDR2 YSLEER. For the CDR3, the DNA is TGCGCCAGCAGCCAACAGAGACAGGGGGCAAATGAAAAACTGTTTTTT. Its protein is CASSQQRQGANEKLFF.